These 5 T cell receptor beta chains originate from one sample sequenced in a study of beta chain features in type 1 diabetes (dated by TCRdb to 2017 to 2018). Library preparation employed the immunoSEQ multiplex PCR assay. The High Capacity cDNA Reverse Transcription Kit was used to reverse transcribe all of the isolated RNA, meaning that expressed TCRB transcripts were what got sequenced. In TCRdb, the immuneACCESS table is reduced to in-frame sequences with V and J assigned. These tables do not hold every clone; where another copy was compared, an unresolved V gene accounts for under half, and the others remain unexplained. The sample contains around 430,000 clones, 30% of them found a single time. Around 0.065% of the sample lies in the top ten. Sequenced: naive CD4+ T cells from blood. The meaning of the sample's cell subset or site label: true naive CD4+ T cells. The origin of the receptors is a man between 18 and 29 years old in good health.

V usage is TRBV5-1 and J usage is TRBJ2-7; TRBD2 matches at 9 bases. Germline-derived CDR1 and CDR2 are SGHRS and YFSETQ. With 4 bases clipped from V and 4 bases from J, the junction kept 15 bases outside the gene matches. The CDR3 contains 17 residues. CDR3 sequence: CASSPRLSGRFQYEQYF. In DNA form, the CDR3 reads TGCGCCAGCAGCCCTCGACTCAGCGGGAGGTTCCAGTACGAGCAGTACTTC. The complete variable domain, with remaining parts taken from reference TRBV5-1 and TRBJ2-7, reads KAGVTQTPRYLIKTRGQQVTLSCSPISGHRSVSWYQQTPGQGLQFLFEYFSETQRNKGNFPGRFSGRQFSNSRSEMNVSTLELGDSALYLCASSPRLSGRFQYEQYFGPGTRLTVT.

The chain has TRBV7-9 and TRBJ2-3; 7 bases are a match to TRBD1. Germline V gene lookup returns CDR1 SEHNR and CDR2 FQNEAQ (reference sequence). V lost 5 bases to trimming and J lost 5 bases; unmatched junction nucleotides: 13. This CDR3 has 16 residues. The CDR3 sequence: CASSRRRSAGGDTQYF. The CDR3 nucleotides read TGTGCCAGCAGCCGCCGGCGGTCCGCAGGGGGAGATACGCAGTATTTT.

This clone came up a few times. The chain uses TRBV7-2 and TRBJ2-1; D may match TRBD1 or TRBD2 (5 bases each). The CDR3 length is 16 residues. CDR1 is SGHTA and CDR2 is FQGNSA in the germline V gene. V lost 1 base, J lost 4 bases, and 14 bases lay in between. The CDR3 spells CASSLGAGSQYNEQFF. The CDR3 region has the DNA TGTGCCAGCAGCTTAGGAGCAGGGAGCCAGTACAATGAGCAGTTCTTC.

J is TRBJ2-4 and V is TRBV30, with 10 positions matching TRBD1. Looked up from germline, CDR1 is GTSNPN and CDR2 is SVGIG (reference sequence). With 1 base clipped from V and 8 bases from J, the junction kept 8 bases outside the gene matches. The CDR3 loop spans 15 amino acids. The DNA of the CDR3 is TGTGCCTGGAGTGAGGGACAGGGGATGGTAGACATTCAGTACTTC. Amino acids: CAWSEGQGMVDIQYF.

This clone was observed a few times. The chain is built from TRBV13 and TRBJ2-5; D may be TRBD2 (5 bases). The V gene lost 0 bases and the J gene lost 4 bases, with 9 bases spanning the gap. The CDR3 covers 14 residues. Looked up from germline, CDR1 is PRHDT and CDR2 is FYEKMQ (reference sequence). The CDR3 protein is CASSLGRGRETQYF. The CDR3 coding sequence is TGTGCCAGCAGCTTAGGCCGGGGTCGAGAGACCCAGTACTTC. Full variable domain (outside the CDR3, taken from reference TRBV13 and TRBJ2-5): AAGVIQSPRHLIKEKRETATLKCYPIPRHDTVYWYQQGPGQDPQFLISFYEKMQSDKGSIPDRFSAQQFSDYHSELNMSSLELGDSALYFCASSLGRGRETQYFGPGTRLLVL.